This T cell receptor beta chain was found in a study of OX40 agonist ivuxolimab in advanced cancers. A word on this clone: Its target is not known.

CDR3 length: 14 amino acids. Trimming at V came to 4 bases and at J to 3 bases, leaving 5 bases not matched to a gene. CDR1 is SGHRS, CDR2 YFSETQ, per germline. Study-level points and caveats: It was not determined which antigens were specifically recognized by the peripheral T cells that had undergone clonal expansion. CD4+ and CD8+ blood T cells expanded clonally by week 6 at 0.1 to 3.0 mg/kg. On average, a greater number of expanded clones characterised CD8+ T cells relative to CD4+. Nonresponders, in some cases, also had low normalized T-cell clonal expansion.

TCRdb keeps only in-frame clones here, not all; method: immunoSEQ multiplex PCR. The sample contains over 70,000 clones, roughly 90% of which appear only once. The chain uses TRBV5-1 and TRBJ2-7, with 9 positions matching TRBD1. Specimen: CD4+ or CD8+ T cells sorted from blood, collected in a trial of the OX40 agonist ivuxolimab. This sequence originates from an adult with an advanced solid tumor such as melanoma, head and neck, liver or kidney cancer. CDR3 DNA: TGCGCCAGCAGCACGCGACAGGGGGACTACGAGCAGTACTTC. Protein: CASSTRQGDYEQYF.